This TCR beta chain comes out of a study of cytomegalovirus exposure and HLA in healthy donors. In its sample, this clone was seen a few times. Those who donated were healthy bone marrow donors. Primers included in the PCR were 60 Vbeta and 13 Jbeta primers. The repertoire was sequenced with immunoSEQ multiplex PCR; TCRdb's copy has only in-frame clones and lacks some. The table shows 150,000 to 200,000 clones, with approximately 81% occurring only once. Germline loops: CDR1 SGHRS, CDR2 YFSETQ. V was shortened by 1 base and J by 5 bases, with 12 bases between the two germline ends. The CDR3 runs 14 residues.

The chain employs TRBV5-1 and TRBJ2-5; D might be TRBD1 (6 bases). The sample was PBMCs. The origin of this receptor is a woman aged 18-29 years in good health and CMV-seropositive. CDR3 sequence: CASSLNRVGETQYF. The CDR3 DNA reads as TGCGCCAGCAGCTTGAACAGGGTGGGGGAGACCCAGTACTTC.